This TCR beta chain was observed in a study of CD8 T cells in ankylosing spondylitis. Study observations and caveats: Reported data indicate significant enrichment of disease-linked clones within matched ankylosing spondylitis synovial fluid. What appeared characteristic of ankylosing spondylitis blood was a TCR beta motif of under 10 highly homologous variants.

Each CDR3 protein is one row after TCRdb ran MiXCR on the 5' RACE reads. The sample yields about 510,000 distinct CDR3 sequences, over 4% seen once. This clonotype occurred many times. What it recognizes is unknown. CDR3 length: 15 amino acids. V dropped 1 base and J dropped 8; count of bases not matched to a gene: 7. Germline V CDR1 and CDR2: SEHNR, FQNEAQ (reference sequence). This chain joins TRBV7-9 and TRBJ2-7; 11 bases match TRBD1. This TCR was recovered from a male donor with ankylosing spondylitis. Specimen: blood, either unsorted or a sorted T cell fraction (not recorded which). The CDR3 loop reads CASSLGGTGGVKQYF. The CDR3 DNA reads as TGTGCCAGCAGCTTAGGGGGGACAGGGGGAGTCAAGCAGTACTTC.